This entry features one TCR beta chain sequence. Germline CDR1 and CDR2: SEHNR and FQNEAQ (reference sequence). The length of the CDR3 is 15 residues. The germline V and J ends were trimmed by 5 bases and 9 bases, with 23 bases remaining between them. This entry comes from a study of blood T cell repertoires in COVID-19. Study-wide background: Specimens from acute and convalescent COVID-19 originated in the United States, Italy and Spain. From T cells, B-cell-depleted T cells, or PBMCs came the material, which was cDNA or gDNA.

In the original analysis: How many nucleated cells were present was estimated from reference gene primer amplification. Method: immunoSEQ multiplex PCR; TCRdb's copy keeps in-frame clones and lacks some. V and J calls and clone size are those listed in that table; D and trimming were worked out from the DNA. Seen here are hundreds of thousands of clones, 87% observed once, and the top ten hold just over 7%. Sequenced: peripheral blood. This receptor was identified in a man aged 55 to 70 who had recovered from COVID-19. The rearrangement uses TRBV7-9 and TRBJ2-7; D possibly corresponds to TRBD2 (7 bases). This CDR3 reads CASSLGQLGGLVQYF. The CDR3 DNA follows: TGTGCCAGCAGCCTCGGACAGCTGGGAGGGTTGGTGCAGTACTTC.